One T cell receptor beta chain is described in this entry. Its antigen remains unknown. Specified treatment: about 20 received Ad26.COV2.S at low or high dose, single or two shots; 5 received placebo; per-sample allocation not given. After the first vaccine or placebo injection, samples were drawn on day 63. Trimming took 0 bases from V and 4 from J, leaving 14 bases between them. This CDR3 contains 16 residues. Germline CDR1 is SGHRS and CDR2 is YFSETQ. These data come from a study of Ad26.COV2.S vaccination and SARS-CoV-2 variants. Overall study context: In the study, Ad26.COV2.S was injected intramuscularly once, or twice 56 days apart. Whole-study results and caveats: The TCR breadth and depth analyses may have understated or missed part of the total T cell responses. There was reportedly substantial breadth in spike-specific CD8+ and CD4+ T cell responses after vaccination. Placebo recipients and vaccine recipients were similar in non-spike TCR breadth.

Data came from immunoSEQ multiplex PCR; TCRdb stores just in-frame clones and leaves some out. Of about 480,000 clones listed, 87% are singletons. The sample here was peripheral blood, taken in a trial of Ad26.COV2.S vaccine versus placebo. The rearrangement links TRBV5-1 to TRBJ1-3; tentative D call: TRBD1 (5 bases). The clonotype comes from a person aged 18-65 years who received the Ad26.COV2.S COVID-19 vaccine or a placebo. The CDR3 DNA is TGCGCCAGCAGCTTGGGTACTTTCAGGGCCGGAAACACCATATATTTT. The encoded protein is CASSLGTFRAGNTIYF. Filled out from reference TRBV5-1 and TRBJ1-3, the complete variable domain reads KAGVTQTPRYLIKTRGQQVTLSCSPISGHRSVSWYQQTPGQGLQFLFEYFSETQRNKGNFPGRFSGRQFSNSRSEMNVSTLELGDSALYLCASSLGTFRAGNTIYFGEGSWLTVV.